The text below deals with one T cell receptor beta chain. The antigen remains unidentified. Using immunoSEQ multiplex PCR, the repertoire was profiled, and TCRdb retains in-frame clones only, with some absent. The sample comprises about 82,000 clones, about nine tenths of which are singletons, and over 1.5% rests with the top ten. This sample is drawn from a study of siplizumab effects on memory and regulatory T cells. Broader study findings: Siplizumab conditions gave an average of 68.8% Treg-derived mappable alloreactive CD4+ clones, versus around 30% for controls. An assignable naive or memory phenotype was lacking in roughly 80-97% of proliferating CD4+ or CD8+ clones.

J was trimmed by 0 bases and V by 6 bases; bases with no gene match: 11. The germline CDR1 and CDR2 sequences are SGHRS and YFSETQ. This CDR3 has 18 amino acids. The sequenced sample was Tregs sorted from blood. The chain recombines TRBV5-1 with TRBJ2-2; 10 bases fit TRBD2. The source is a human donor in good health. This CDR3 is CASNLPPSGGANTGELFF. CDR3 DNA: TGCGCCAGCAACTTACCCCCTAGCGGGGGAGCGAACACCGGGGAGCTGTTTTTT.